This T cell receptor (beta chain) comes out of a study of T cell responses to AZD1222 COVID-19 vaccine. Study findings and constraints: Only after the peak T cell response were repertoires sampled. Spike-specific TCR breadth and depth were elevated following two AZD1222 doses.

For this clone: As yet, its antigen is unknown.

Measured with immunoSEQ multiplex PCR; TCRdb has only the in-frame clones, and not every one. Altogether about 150,000 clones are present, around 94% being singletons, with the ten largest covering about 1.3%. Trimming at V came to 3 bases and at J to 8 bases, leaving 7 bases not matched to a gene. The length of the CDR3 is 15 residues. Germline V gene sequence: CDR1 MNHEY, CDR2 SMNVEV (reference sequence). This TCR came from an adult in good health. The chain employs TRBV27 and TRBJ2-1, with 10 nucleotides matching TRBD2. This sample comprised peripheral blood, obtained on day 0 of AZD1222 vaccination. CDR3 sequence: CASSFSSGSRYEQFF. The CDR3 nucleotides are TGTGCCAGCAGTTTCTCTAGCGGGAGTCGCTATGAGCAGTTCTTC.